This T cell receptor beta chain was recorded in a study of cytomegalovirus exposure and HLA in healthy donors. The V segment lost 3 bases and the J segment 7 bases; nucleotides outside the gene matches: 6. Per the germline V gene, CDR1 is SGHAT and CDR2 is FQNNGV. The CDR3 runs to 14 residues. Overall study results and limits: It was reported that the classifier diagnosed cytomegalovirus status with high specificity and sensitivity in both the original and validation cohorts. TCR beta chains numbering some 160 were designated cytomegalovirus-associated.

The table lists this clone with a count of one. Its antigen remains unknown. The PCR was carried out with 60 Vbeta primers and 13 Jbeta primers. Measured with immunoSEQ multiplex PCR; TCRdb has only the in-frame clones, and not every one. The repertoire includes 100,000 to 150,000 clones, roughly 74% of them detected once, and roughly 7% sits in the top ten. The chain couples TRBV11-2 to TRBJ1-1, with 9 positions matching TRBD1. This TCR came from a male donor in good health and CMV-seronegative. Sequences were obtained from PBMCs. The CDR3 is CASSFETGGGEAFF. CDR3 DNA sequence: TGTGCCAGCAGCTTTGAGACAGGGGGAGGTGAAGCTTTCTTT. The entire variable domain, with the rest obtained from reference TRBV11-2 and TRBJ1-1, is as follows: EAGVAQSPRYKIIEKRQSVAFWCNPISGHATLYWYQQILGQGPKLLIQFQNNGVVDDSQLPKDRFSAERLKGVDSTLKIQPAKLEDSAVYLCASSFETGGGEAFFGQGTRLTVV.